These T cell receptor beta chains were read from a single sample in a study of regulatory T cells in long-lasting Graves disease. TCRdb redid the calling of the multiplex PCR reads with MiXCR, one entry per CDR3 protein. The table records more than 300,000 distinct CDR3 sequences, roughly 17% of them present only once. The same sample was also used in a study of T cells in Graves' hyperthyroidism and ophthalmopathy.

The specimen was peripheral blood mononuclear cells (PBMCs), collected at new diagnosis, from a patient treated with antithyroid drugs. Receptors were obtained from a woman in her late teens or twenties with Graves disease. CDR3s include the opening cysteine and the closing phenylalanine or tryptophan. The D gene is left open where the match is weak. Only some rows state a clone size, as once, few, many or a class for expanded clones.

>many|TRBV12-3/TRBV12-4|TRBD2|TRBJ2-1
CASRGLAGGHEQFF
TGTGCCAGCAGGGGACTAGCGGGGGGTCATGAGCAGTTCTTC
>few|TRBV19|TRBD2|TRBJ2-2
CASSTLTSGRALIANTGELFF
TGTGCCAGTAGTACACTGACTAGCGGGAGGGCCCTTATTGCGAACACCGGGGAGCTGTTTTTT
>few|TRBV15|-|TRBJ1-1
CATSGPLGTEAFF
TGTGCCACCAGCGGTCCACTGGGCACTGAAGCTTTCTTT
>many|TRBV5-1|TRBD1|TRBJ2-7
CASSQSGTGPYEQYF
TGCGCCAGCAGCCAATCCGGGACAGGGCCCTACGAGCAGTACTTC
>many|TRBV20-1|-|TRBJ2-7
CSSKNQNLPYEQYF
TGCAGTTCTAAAAACCAGAATTTGCCCTACGAGCAGTACTTC
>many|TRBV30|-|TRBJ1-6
CAWVQGNSPLHF
TGTGCCTGGGTACAAGGGAATTCACCCCTCCACTTT
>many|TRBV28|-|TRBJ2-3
CASSLDADTQYF
TGTGCCAGCAGCTTGGATGCAGATACGCAGTATTTT
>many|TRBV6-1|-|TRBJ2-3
CASRLADTQYF
TGTGCCAGCAGGCTTGCAGATACGCAGTATTTT
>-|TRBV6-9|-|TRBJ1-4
CASSYKTRGGEKLFF
TGTGCCAGCAGTTACAAGACTCGGGGTGGGGAAAAACTGTTTTTT
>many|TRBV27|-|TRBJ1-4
CASSFLQDISEKLFF
TGTGCCAGCAGTTTCCTTCAGGACATAAGTGAAAAACTGTTTTTT
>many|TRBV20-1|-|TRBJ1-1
CSASVPRGAAFF
TGCAGTGCTAGCGTCCCCCGCGGTGCAGCTTTCTTT
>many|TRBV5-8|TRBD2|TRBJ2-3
CASSLRGLENTDTQYF
TGTGCCAGCAGCTTGAGGGGACTAGAGAACACAGATACGCAGTATTTT
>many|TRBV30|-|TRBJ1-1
CAWSPRVLAEAFF
TGTGCCTGGAGTCCCAGGGTATTGGCTGAAGCTTTCTTT
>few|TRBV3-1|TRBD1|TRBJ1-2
CASSSQGRINYGYTF
TGTGCCAGCAGCTCACAGGGGCGGATTAACTATGGCTACACCTTC
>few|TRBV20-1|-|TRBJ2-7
CSARPGTSLSYEQYF
TGCAGTGCTAGACCCGGGACTTCCCTCTCCTACGAGCAGTACTTC
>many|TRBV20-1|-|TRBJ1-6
CSARREGHGSPLHF
TGCAGTGCCCGTAGGGAGGGTCACGGGTCACCCCTCCACTTT
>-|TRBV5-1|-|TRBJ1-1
CASSLRGEPEAFF
TGCGCCAGCAGCTTGAGAGGCGAACCCGAAGCTTTCTTT
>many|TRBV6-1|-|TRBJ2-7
CASRPPPPGYEQYF
TGTGCCAGCAGGCCACCGCCTCCAGGCTACGAGCAGTACTTC
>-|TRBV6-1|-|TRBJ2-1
CASRGLDNEQFF
TGTGCCAGCAGGGGACTTGACAATGAGCAGTTCTTC
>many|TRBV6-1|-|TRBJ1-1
CASSRGGLNTEAFF
TGTGCCAGCAGTCGGGGGGGCTTGAACACTGAAGCTTTCTTT
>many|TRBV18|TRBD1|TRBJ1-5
CASSPLGGRGNQPQHF
TGTGCCAGCTCACCCTTAGGGGGCCGGGGTAATCAGCCCCAGCATTTT
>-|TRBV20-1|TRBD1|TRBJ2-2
CSARTTGGAGELFF
TGCAGTGCTAGAACGACAGGGGGTGCCGGGGAGCTGTTTTTT
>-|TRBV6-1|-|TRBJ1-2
CASSPTGGGQYYGYTF
TGTGCCAGCAGTCCAACGGGTGGGGGCCAGTACTATGGCTACACCTTC
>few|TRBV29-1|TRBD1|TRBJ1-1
CIADRGVNTEAFF
TGCATCGCGGACAGGGGTGTGAACACTGAAGCTTTCTTT
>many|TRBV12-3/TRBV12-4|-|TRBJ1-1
CASSLYGYTEAFF
TGTGCCAGCAGTTTATATGGGTACACTGAAGCTTTCTTT
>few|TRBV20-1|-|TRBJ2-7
CSARDGPWATVTYEQYF
TGCAGTGCTAGAGATGGTCCCTGGGCGACAGTTACCTACGAGCAGTACTTC
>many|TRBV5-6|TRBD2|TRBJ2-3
CASSSGLAGPGGADTQYF
TGTGCCAGCAGTTCCGGACTAGCGGGGCCCGGAGGAGCAGATACGCAGTATTTT
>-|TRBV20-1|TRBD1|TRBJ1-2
CSASWDRDHTF
TGCAGTGCTAGTTGGGACAGGGACCACACCTTC
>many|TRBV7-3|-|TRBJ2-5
CASSSTLGETQYF
TGTGCCAGCAGCTCGACGCTGGGGGAGACCCAGTACTTC
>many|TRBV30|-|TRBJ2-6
CAWSVGVGANVLTF
TGTGCCTGGAGTGTAGGGGTAGGGGCCAACGTCCTGACTTTC
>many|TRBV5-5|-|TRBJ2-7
CASSPPGGGFEQYF
TGTGCCAGCAGCCCGCCCGGTGGGGGGTTCGAGCAGTACTTC
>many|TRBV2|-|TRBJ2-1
CATITGRRSDEQFF
TGTGCCACCATTACAGGACGGAGAAGCGATGAGCAGTTCTTC
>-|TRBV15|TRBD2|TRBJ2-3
CATSRDGPGGDTQYF
TGTGCCACCAGCAGAGACGGACCCGGGGGGGATACGCAGTATTTT
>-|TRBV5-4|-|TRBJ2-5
CASSFSSETQYF
TGTGCCAGCAGCTTTTCATCAGAGACCCAGTACTTC
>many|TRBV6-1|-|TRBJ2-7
CASLGTFRSYEQYF
TGTGCCAGCCTTGGGACTTTCCGCTCCTACGAGCAGTACTTC
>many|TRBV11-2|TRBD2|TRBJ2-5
CASSGGTSAQETQYF
TGTGCCAGCAGCGGCGGGACTAGCGCCCAAGAGACCCAGTACTTC
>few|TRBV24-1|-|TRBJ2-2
CATTKGGPMTGELFF
TGTGCCACAACAAAGGGGGGGCCGATGACCGGGGAGCTGTTTTTT
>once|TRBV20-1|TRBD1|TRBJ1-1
CSARGQKNTEAFF
TGCAGTGCTAGGGGACAGAAGAACACTGAAGCTTTCTTT
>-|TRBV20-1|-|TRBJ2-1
CSARGNSDYNEQFF
TGCAGTGCTAGAGGAAATAGCGACTACAATGAGCAGTTCTTC
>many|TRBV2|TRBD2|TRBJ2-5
CASSDGTSGRAETQYF
TGTGCCAGCAGTGACGGGACTAGCGGGAGGGCAGAGACCCAGTACTTC
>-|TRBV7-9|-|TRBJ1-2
CASSLDRSAPAYGYTF
TGTGCCAGCAGCTTAGATCGGTCGGCGCCGGCCTATGGCTACACCTTC
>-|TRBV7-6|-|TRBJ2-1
CASSLRGPTYEQFF
TGTGCCAGCAGCTTACGTGGACCGACCTATGAGCAGTTCTTC
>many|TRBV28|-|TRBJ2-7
CASRGASYKQYF
TGTGCCAGCAGGGGCGCTTCTTATAAGCAGTACTTC
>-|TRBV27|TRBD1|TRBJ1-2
CASGRQGSGYTF
TGTGCCAGCGGCCGACAGGGTTCTGGCTACACCTTC
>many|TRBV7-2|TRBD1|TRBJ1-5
CASSLTGGVRQPQHF
TGTGCCAGCAGCCTGACAGGGGGCGTAAGGCAGCCCCAGCATTTT
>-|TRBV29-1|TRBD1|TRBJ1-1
CSAFLDRSFF
TGCAGCGCCTTCTTGGACAGGTCTTTCTTT
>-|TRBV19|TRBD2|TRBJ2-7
CASHQGGDYEQYF
TGTGCCAGTCATCAGGGAGGGGACTACGAGCAGTACTTC
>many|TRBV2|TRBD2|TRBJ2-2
CASSWGGSGELFF
TGTGCCAGCAGTTGGGGGGGTTCCGGGGAGCTGTTTTTT
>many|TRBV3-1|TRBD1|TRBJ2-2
CASGDRGGTGELFF
TGTGCCAGCGGGGACAGGGGAGGAACCGGGGAGCTGTTTTTT
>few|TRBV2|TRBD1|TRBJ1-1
CASGRGPTEAFF
TGTGCCAGCGGTAGGGGGCCCACTGAAGCTTTCTTT
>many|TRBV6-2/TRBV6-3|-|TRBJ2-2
CASSYYRVTGELFF
TGTGCCAGCAGTTACTATCGGGTCACCGGGGAGCTGTTTTTT
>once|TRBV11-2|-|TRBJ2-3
CASSLYTGPGVDTQYF
TGTGCCAGCAGCCTCTATACAGGGCCCGGGGTAGATACGCAGTATTTT
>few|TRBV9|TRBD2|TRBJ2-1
CASSPRAGLAGATDEQFF
TGTGCCAGCAGCCCCAGAGCGGGACTAGCGGGAGCGACCGATGAGCAGTTCTTC
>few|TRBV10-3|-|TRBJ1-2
CAISEYDRPLTYGYTF
TGTGCCATCAGTGAGTACGACAGGCCACTAACATATGGCTACACCTTC
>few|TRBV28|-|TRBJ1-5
CASSFVPLNQPQHF
TGTGCCAGCAGTTTCGTCCCCTTAAATCAGCCCCAGCATTTT
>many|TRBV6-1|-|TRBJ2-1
CASTLDILLRGLQSSYNEQFF
TGTGCCAGCACGCTTGACATCCTACTCCGGGGTCTCCAGAGCTCCTACAATGAGCAGTTCTTC
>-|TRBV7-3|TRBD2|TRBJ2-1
CASSNKGLAGSYNEQFF
TGTGCCAGCAGCAACAAGGGACTAGCGGGATCCTACAATGAGCAGTTCTTC
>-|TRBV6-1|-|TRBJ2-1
CASSEQAGSYNEQFF
TGTGCCAGCAGTGAACAGGCCGGATCCTACAATGAGCAGTTCTTC
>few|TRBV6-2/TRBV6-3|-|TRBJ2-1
CASTTFGEQFF
TGTGCCAGCACGACCTTTGGTGAGCAGTTCTTC
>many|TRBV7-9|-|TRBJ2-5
CASSLDQEGLRETQYF
TGTGCCAGCAGCTTAGATCAAGAGGGCCTTCGAGAGACCCAGTACTTC